The entry that follows covers one TCR beta chain sequence. This entry belongs to a study of spatial heterogeneity in lung cancer. Overall study: Each unique TCR and UMI combination was seen more than ten times on average in raw reads.

TCRdb used MiXCR to reprocess the 5' RACE reads, holding one entry per CDR3 protein. Found here are 20,000 or so distinct CDR3 sequences, roughly 10% of them singletons; the top ten hold 36%. The time point is: blood at routine non-recurrence follow-up after resection. Germline CDR1 reads MNHEY; CDR2 reads SVGEGT. V lost 3 bases and J lost 4; bases outside the gene matches: 18. This CDR3 region has 19 residues. V and J are TRBV6-2 or TRBV6-3 and TRBJ2-3, with 8 positions matching TRBD1. This specimen consisted of PBMCs, obtained at follow-up. The receptor comes from a female donor with early-stage non-small cell lung cancer. CDR3 sequence: CASSYPTTGVLSLADTQYF. CDR3 sequence (DNA): TGTGCCAGCAGTTATCCAACGACAGGGGTCCTATCTCTCGCAGATACGCAGTATTTT.